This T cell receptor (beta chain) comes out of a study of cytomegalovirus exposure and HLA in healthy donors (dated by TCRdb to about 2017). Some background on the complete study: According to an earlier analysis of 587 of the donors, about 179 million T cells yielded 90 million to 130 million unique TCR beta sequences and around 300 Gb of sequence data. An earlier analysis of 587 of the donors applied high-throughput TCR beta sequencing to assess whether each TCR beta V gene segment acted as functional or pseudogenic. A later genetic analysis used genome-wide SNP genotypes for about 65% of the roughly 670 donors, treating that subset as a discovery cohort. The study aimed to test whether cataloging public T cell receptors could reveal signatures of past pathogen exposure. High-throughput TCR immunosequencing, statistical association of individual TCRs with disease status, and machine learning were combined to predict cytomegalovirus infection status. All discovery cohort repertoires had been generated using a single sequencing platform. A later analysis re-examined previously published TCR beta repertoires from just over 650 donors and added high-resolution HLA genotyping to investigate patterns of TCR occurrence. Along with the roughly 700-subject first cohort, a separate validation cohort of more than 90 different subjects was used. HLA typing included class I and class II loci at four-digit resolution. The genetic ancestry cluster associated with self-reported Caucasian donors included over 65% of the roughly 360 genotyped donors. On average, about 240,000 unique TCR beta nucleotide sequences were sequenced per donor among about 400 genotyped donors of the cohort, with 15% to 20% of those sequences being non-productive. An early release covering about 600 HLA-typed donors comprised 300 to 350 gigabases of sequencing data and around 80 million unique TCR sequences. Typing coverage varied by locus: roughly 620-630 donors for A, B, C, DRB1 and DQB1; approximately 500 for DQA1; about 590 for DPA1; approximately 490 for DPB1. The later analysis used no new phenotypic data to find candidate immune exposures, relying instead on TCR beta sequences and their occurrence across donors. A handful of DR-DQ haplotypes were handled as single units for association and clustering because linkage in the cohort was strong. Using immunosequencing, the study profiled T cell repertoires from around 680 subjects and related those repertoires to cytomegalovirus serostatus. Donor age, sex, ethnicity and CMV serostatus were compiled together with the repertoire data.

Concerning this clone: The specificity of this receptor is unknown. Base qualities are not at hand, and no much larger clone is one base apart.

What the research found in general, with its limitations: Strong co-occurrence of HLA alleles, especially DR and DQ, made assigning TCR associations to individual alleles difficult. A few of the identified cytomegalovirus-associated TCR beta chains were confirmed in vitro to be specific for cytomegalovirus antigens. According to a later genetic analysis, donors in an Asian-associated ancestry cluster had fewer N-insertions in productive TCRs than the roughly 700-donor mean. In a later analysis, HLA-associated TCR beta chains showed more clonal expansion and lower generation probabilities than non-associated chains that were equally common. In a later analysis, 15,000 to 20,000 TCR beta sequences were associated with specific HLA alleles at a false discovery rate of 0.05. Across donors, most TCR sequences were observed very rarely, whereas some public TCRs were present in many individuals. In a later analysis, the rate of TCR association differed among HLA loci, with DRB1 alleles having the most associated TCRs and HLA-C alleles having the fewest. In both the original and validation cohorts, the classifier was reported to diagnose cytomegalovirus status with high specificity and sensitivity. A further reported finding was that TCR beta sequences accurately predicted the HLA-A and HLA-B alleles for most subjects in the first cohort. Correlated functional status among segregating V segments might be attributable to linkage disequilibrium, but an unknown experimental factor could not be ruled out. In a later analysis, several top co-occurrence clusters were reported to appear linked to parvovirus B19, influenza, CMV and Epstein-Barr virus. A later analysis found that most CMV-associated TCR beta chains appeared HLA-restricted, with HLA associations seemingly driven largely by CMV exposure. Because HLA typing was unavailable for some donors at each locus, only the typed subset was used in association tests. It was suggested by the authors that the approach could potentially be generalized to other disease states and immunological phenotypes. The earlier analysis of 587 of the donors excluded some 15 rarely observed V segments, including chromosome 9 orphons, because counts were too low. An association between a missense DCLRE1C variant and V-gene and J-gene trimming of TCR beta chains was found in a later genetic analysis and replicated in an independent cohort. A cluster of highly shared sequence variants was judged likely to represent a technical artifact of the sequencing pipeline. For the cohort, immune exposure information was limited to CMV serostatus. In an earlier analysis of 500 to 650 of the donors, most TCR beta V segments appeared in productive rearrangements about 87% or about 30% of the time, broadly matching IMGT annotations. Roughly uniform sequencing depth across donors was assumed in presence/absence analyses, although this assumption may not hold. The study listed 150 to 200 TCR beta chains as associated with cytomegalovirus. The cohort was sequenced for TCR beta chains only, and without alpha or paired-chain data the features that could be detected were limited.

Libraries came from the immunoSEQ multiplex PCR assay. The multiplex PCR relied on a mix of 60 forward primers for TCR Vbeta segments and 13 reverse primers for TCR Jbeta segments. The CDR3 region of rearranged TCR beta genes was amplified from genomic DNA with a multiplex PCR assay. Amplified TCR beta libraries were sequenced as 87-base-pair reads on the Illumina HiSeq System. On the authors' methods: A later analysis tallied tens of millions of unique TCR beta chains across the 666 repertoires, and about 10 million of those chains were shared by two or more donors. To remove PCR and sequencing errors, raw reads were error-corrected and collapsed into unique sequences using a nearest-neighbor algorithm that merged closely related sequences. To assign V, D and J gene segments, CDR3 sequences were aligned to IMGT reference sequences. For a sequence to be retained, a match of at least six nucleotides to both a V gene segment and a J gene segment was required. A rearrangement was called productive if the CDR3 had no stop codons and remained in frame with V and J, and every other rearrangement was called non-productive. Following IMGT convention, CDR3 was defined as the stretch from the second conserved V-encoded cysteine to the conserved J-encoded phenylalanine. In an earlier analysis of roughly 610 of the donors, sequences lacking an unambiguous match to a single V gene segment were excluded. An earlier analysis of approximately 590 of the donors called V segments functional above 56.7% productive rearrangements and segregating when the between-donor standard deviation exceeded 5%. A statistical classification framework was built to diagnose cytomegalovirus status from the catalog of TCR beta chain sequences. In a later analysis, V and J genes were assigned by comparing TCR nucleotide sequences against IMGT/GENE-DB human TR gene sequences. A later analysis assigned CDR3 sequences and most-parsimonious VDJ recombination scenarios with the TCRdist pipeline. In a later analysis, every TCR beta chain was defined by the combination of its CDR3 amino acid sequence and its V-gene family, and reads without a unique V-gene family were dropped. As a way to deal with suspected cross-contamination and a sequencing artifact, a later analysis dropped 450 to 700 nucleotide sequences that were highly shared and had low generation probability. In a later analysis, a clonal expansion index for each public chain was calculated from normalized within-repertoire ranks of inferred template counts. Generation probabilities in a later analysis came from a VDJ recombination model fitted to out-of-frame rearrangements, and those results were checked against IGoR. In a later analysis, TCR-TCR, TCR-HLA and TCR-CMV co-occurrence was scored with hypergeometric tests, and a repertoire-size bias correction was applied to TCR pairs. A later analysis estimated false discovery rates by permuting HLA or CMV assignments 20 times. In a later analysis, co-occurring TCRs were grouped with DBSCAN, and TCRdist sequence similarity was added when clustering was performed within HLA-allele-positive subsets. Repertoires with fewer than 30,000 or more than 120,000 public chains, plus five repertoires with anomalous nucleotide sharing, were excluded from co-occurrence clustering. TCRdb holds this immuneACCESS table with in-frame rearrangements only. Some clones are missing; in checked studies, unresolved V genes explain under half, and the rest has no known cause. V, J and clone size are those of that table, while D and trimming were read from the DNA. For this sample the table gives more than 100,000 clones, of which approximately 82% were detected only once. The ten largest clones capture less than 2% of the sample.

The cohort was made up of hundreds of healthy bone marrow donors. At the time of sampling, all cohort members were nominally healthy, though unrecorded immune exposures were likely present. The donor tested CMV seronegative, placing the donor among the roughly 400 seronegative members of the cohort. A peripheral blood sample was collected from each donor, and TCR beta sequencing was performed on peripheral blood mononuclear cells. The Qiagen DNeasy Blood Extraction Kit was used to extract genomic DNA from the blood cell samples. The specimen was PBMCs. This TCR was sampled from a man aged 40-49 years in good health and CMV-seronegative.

The DNA sequence follows: TGTGCCAGCAGCATCGGAGGAGGGACTGAAGCTTTCTTT. This encodes CASSIGGGTEAFF. The V gene is TRBV5-4 and the J gene is TRBJ1-1; the D segment cannot be called with confidence. CDR1 and CDR2, looked up from the germline V gene (reference sequence), are SGHNT and YYREEE. V was cut back by 4 bases and J by 5 bases, leaving a gap of 12 bases between them. Counted from cysteine to phenylalanine, this CDR3 has 13 amino acids. Here the CDR3 DNA is all that survives: 39 bases in frame from base 1.